This T cell receptor beta chain was profiled in a study of graft-versus-host responses after intestinal transplantation. Study background: Each transplant was multivisceral, liver-intestinal, or isolated intestinal. The whole recipient group had anti-thymocyte globulin induction followed by tacrolimus and steroids for around 3 years.

Data came from immunoSEQ multiplex PCR; TCRdb stores just in-frame clones and leaves some out. The table lists about 45,000 clones, more than 85% of them singletons. Study-wide results and limits: High graft-versus-host to host-versus-graft T cell clonal ratios marked allografts of patients with graft-donor macrochimerism.

CDR1 is SGHTA, CDR2 FQGTGA, per germline. After removal of 5 bases from V and 6 bases from J, the junction contained 8 bases not matched to a gene. This CDR3 contains 15 residues. In the case of this clone: Antigen: not known.

The clonotype was recovered from a human patient who received an intestinal transplant, so some T cells may come from the graft donor. The rearrangement links TRBV7-3 to TRBJ2-7; 12 bases map to TRBD2. The sequenced sample was PBMCs, obtained 524 days after transplant. The DNA for the CDR3 is TGTGCCAGCAGCCCCCGACTAGCGGGAGTTCCCGAGCAGTACTTC. Its translation: CASSPRLAGVPEQYF.